These T cell receptor beta chains were read from a single sample in a study of blood T cell repertoires in COVID-19. TCRdb's table, derived via immunoSEQ multiplex PCR, lists solely in-frame clones and lacks some. The table records some 70,000 clones, 80% to 90% of them present only once. The material sequenced was peripheral blood. Receptors originate from a man in his forties or fifties with active COVID-19. CDR3s include the opening cysteine and the closing phenylalanine or tryptophan. Fields, in order: J gene, CDR3 length, D gene, V gene, clone size, CDR3 DNA, CDR3 protein. D genes are given only for firm matches. The listing skips clone size in some rows; elsewhere it reads once, few, many or a size class.

TRBJ2-7	14	.	TRBV5-1	.	TGCGCCAGCAGAGGGATAGCGGTATCCTACGAGCAGTACTTC	CASRGIAVSYEQYF
TRBJ1-2	14	TRBD1	TRBV28	.	TGTGCCAGCAGCTTGGGACAGGGAAGGTATGGCTACACCTTC	CASSLGQGRYGYTF
TRBJ1-1	13	TRBD1	TRBV2	.	TGTGCCAGCAGCTTAAACAGGGGCCCTGAAGCTTTCTTT	CASSLNRGPEAFF
TRBJ1-2	11	.	TRBV6-1	.	TGTGCCAGCAGTGAATCTGTTGGCTACACCTTC	CASSESVGYTF
TRBJ1-1	14	.	TRBV6-2/TRBV6-3	.	TGTGCCAGCAGTCAGCGGGGGGAGACATTTGAAGCTTTCTTT	CASSQRGETFEAFF
TRBJ2-5	13	TRBD1	TRBV7-8	.	TGTGCCAGCAGCGGGACAGGTTACGAGACCCAGTACTTC	CASSGTGYETQYF
TRBJ2-2	16	TRBD1	TRBV24-1	.	TGTGCCACCAGTGATATGACAGGGAAGAACACCGGGGAGCTGTTTTTT	CATSDMTGKNTGELFF
TRBJ2-7	14	TRBD2	TRBV18	.	TGTGCCAGCTCACCTGGCGGGGGGTCCTACGAGCAGTACTTC	CASSPGGGSYEQYF
TRBJ2-7	14	.	TRBV2	few	TGTGCCAGCAGTGAATCTGGGCGAACCTACGAGCAGTACTTC	CASSESGRTYEQYF
TRBJ2-3	14	TRBD1	TRBV11-1	once	TGTGCCAGCAGCTTTTTACAGGGGGCAGATACGCAGTATTTT	CASSFLQGADTQYF
TRBJ1-2	16	TRBD1	TRBV5-4	.	TGTGCCAGCAGCTTGGACCCTAACAGGGGGAAATATGGCTACACCTTC	CASSLDPNRGKYGYTF
TRBJ2-7	15	.	TRBV7-9	.	TGTGCCAGCAGCCCCCGTGGGGGCAGGGGCTACGAGCAGTACTTC	CASSPRGGRGYEQYF
TRBJ2-1	14	.	TRBV9	few	TGTGCCAGCAGCGTAGATCTTAGGGGCAATGAGCAGTTCTTC	CASSVDLRGNEQFF
TRBJ2-7	14	TRBD1	TRBV18	.	TGTGCCAGCTCACCAATAAGAGGGGGCCACGAGCAGTACTTC	CASSPIRGGHEQYF
TRBJ2-2	13	.	TRBV7-7	few	TGTGCTAGCAGCACGGGGAACACCGGGGAGCTGTTTTTT	CASSTGNTGELFF
TRBJ2-7	13	TRBD1	TRBV12-3/TRBV12-4	.	TGTGCCAGCAGTTCCTACAGGGGCTACGAGCAGTACTTC	CASSSYRGYEQYF
TRBJ2-7	17	TRBD2	TRBV4-1	.	TGCGCCAGCAGCCAAGATCCTTCTAGCGGGGGGGCCGACGAGCAGTACTTC	CASSQDPSSGGADEQYF
TRBJ1-4	16	TRBD1	TRBV18	.	TGTGCCAGCTCACCCACGTACGACAGGGGGGATGAAAAACTGTTTTTT	CASSPTYDRGDEKLFF
TRBJ1-5	13	.	TRBV14	.	TGTGCCAGCAGCTTTGGGCGCAATCAGCCCCAGCATTTT	CASSFGRNQPQHF
TRBJ1-4	15	TRBD1	TRBV5-1	.	TGCGCCAGCAGCTTGGAGGGGGCCCTCCAGGGAAAACTGTTTTTT	CASSLEGALQGKLFF
TRBJ2-3	14	TRBD2	TRBV5-4	.	TGTGCCAGCACCCTTGGGAGGGGAACAGATACGCAGTATTTT	CASTLGRGTDTQYF
TRBJ1-5	15	TRBD1	TRBV7-2	.	TGTGCCAGCAGCTTGGGACAGACCAGAAATCAGCCCCAGCATTTT	CASSLGQTRNQPQHF
TRBJ2-7	17	TRBD1	TRBV9	.	TGTGCCAGCAGCGTAGGGATCTGGAGGGACAGGGGGGACGAGCAGTACTTC	CASSVGIWRDRGDEQYF
TRBJ2-4	15	TRBD1	TRBV6-5	.	TGTGCCAGCAGGGGGGACAGGGGCCGCCTGGACATTCAGTACTTC	CASRGDRGRLDIQYF
TRBJ2-2	15	TRBD2	TRBV28	.	TGTGCCAGCAGTTTTTTAAGCGGGACCTCCGGGGAGCTGTTTTTT	CASSFLSGTSGELFF
TRBJ1-1	14	.	TRBV10-3	.	TGTGCCATCAGTGATCCGGACAGCAAGACTGAAGCTTTCTTT	CAISDPDSKTEAFF
TRBJ1-2	11	.	TRBV29-1	.	TGCAGCGTTGCAGGGAAGTCCCGCTACACCTTC	CSVAGKSRYTF
TRBJ2-7	15	TRBD2	TRBV7-2	.	TGTGCCAGCAAACGGACTAGCGGGAGTTCAAACGAGCAGTACTTC	CASKRTSGSSNEQYF
TRBJ2-1	16	.	TRBV6-7	.	TGTGCCAGCAGTTACTCAAGGCTAGCGATATACAATGAGCAGTTCTTC	CASSYSRLAIYNEQFF
TRBJ2-5	14	TRBD2	TRBV9	once	TGTGCCAGCAGTAGAACGGGAGGGCCAGAGACCCAGTACTTC	CASSRTGGPETQYF
TRBJ1-2	15	.	TRBV3-1/TRBV3-2	.	TGTGCCAGCAGCCAAGATTACAGACCATCCTATGGCTACACCTTC	CASSQDYRPSYGYTF
TRBJ2-7	15	.	TRBV7-9	few	TGTGCCAGCAGCTTACGGCGTACGGAGGGCTACGAGCAGTACTTC	CASSLRRTEGYEQYF
TRBJ2-1	17	TRBD2	TRBV4-2	.	TGTGCCAGCAGCCAAGATCCTAGCGGGGGGTCCTACAATGAGCAGTTCTTC	CASSQDPSGGSYNEQFF
TRBJ2-7	15	.	TRBV7-9	.	TGTGCCAGCAGCTTACGAGGGTCTATCGGCGACGAGCAGTACTTC	CASSLRGSIGDEQYF
TRBJ1-4	17	.	TRBV6-2/TRBV6-3	.	TGTGCCAGCAGTTACTCGATGGGTGTTGAGGGTTCGGAAAAACTGTTTTTT	CASSYSMGVEGSEKLFF
TRBJ2-2	13	.	TRBV7-3	.	TGTGCCAGCAGCCACAGCAACACCGGGGAGCTGTTTTTT	CASSHSNTGELFF
TRBJ2-2	14	.	TRBV5-1	.	TGCGCCAGCAGCTTTGGGAGAAGCGCCGGGGAGCTGTTTTTT	CASSFGRSAGELFF
TRBJ1-4	15	TRBD1	TRBV3-1/TRBV3-2	.	TGTGCCAGCAGCCCCCAGACAGGGGGGGGGAAAAAACTGTTTTTT	CASSPQTGGGKKLFF
TRBJ1-6	14	.	TRBV2	once	TGTGCCAGCAAGGGGGATATCAGGGACTCACCCCTCCACTTT	CASKGDIRDSPLHF
TRBJ2-5	14	TRBD2	TRBV28	.	TGTGCCAGCAGTCGGACTAGCGGCGAAGAGACCCAGTACTTC	CASSRTSGEETQYF
TRBJ1-2	13	.	TRBV7-9	few	TGTGCCAGCAGCGTCACAGGGTTCTATGGCTACACCTTC	CASSVTGFYGYTF
TRBJ2-7	13	.	TRBV6-5	.	TGTGCCAGCAGTTACTCGCGAGGGCTCGAGCAGTACTTC	CASSYSRGLEQYF
TRBJ2-3	15	.	TRBV5-4	.	TGTGCCAGCACCCCCGGCGGGGCTAGCACAGATACGCAGTATTTT	CASTPGGASTDTQYF
TRBJ2-1	17	TRBD2	TRBV6-1	.	TGTGCCAGCAGTGAATCCCCTTGGGGGAGGGCCCTGAGTGAGCAGTTCTTC	CASSESPWGRALSEQFF
TRBJ1-1	14	TRBD1	TRBV7-3	.	TGTGCCAGCAGCCCCAGGGGGTGGGGCACTGAAGCTTTCTTT	CASSPRGWGTEAFF
TRBJ1-2	12	TRBD1	TRBV6-2/TRBV6-3	.	TGTGCCAGCAGTACCACAGGGGAAGGCTACACCTTC	CASSTTGEGYTF
TRBJ2-2	15	.	TRBV7-2	.	TGTGCCAGCAGCTTAGTAACACAGGGTCCCGGGGAGCTGTTTTTT	CASSLVTQGPGELFF
TRBJ2-3	15	.	TRBV5-1	.	TGCGCCAGCAGCTTGGTGGGGACCCAGGGGGATACGCAGTATTTT	CASSLVGTQGDTQYF
TRBJ1-1	12	.	TRBV5-5	.	TGTGCCAGCAGCTTGGGGACAGTTGTAGCTTTCTTT	CASSLGTVVAFF
TRBJ2-7	14	.	TRBV27	.	TGTGCCAGCAGCGGGACACCACTGTCCTACGAGCAGTACTTC	CASSGTPLSYEQYF
TRBJ2-7	11	.	TRBV20-1	.	TGCAGTGCTACATACACCTACGAGCAGTACTTC	CSATYTYEQYF
TRBJ2-7	15	TRBD2	TRBV6-6	.	TGTGCCAGCAGCGGCGGGAGGGCCGGTTCCTACGAGCAGTACTTC	CASSGGRAGSYEQYF
TRBJ2-1	16	TRBD2	TRBV24-1	.	TGTGCCACCAGTGACTCCCGAGCGGGAGTGTACAATGAGCAGTTCTTC	CATSDSRAGVYNEQFF
TRBJ2-7	15	TRBD1	TRBV29-1	.	TGCAGCGTTGAAGATCCCGGGACAGGGGGCAGCGAGCAGTACTTC	CSVEDPGTGGSEQYF
TRBJ2-1	15	.	TRBV9	.	TGTGCCAGCAGCGTAGTCAGGGCAGGCTACAATGAGCAGTTCTTC	CASSVVRAGYNEQFF
TRBJ2-7	16	.	TRBV24-1	.	TGTGCCACCAGTGATTTGGGGAGACCCCCTAAATACGAGCAGTACTTC	CATSDLGRPPKYEQYF
TRBJ1-3	17	.	TRBV28	once	TGTGCCAGCAGCAGTGGGGCAGGACCACTCTCTGGAAACACCATATATTTT	CASSSGAGPLSGNTIYF
TRBJ2-4	14	TRBD2	TRBV7-9	once	TGTGCCAGCAGCGCGGGGGGGGGACACCCCCCCACGTACTTC	CASSAGGGHPPTYF
TRBJ2-2	15	.	TRBV27	once	TGTGCCAGCAGTTTCGGTCTCTCACGGGTCGGGGAGCTGTTTTTT	CASSFGLSRVGELFF
TRBJ1-2	14	.	TRBV28	.	TGTGCCAGCAGTCCACCAGGGTGGATCTATGGCTACACCTTC	CASSPPGWIYGYTF